These 8 T cell receptor beta chains were all obtained from the same sample, sequenced in a study of T cell clonotyping in hematopoietic cell transplantation. Libraries were prepared by immunoSEQ multiplex PCR; TCRdb keeps only in-frame clonotypes and omits some of them. The table has about 41,000 clones, 95% seen once. Sequenced sample: peripheral blood mononuclear cells. These receptor sequences come from a man between 25 and 39 years old in good health. Some clones in this sample may be carry-over from other donors' samples.

This chain joins TRBV19 and TRBJ2-7; 9 bases line up with TRBD2. Per germline, CDR1 LNHDA and CDR2 SQIVND (reference sequence). V shed 3 bases, J shed 5 bases, and the junction held 8 bases outside the gene matches. This CDR3 has 15 residues. The CDR3 loop is CASSIGTSLFHEQYF. CDR3 sequence (DNA): TGTGCCAGTAGTATCGGGACTAGCCTCTTCCACGAGCAGTACTTC.

CDR3 coding DNA: TGTGCCAGCAGTTACGACAGGACAAGGGCCTACGAGCAGTACTTC. Translating it yields CASSYDRTRAYEQYF. V gene TRBV6-5 combines with J gene TRBJ2-7, with D perhaps matching TRBD1 (6 bases). The ends were cut back, 2 bases at V and 2 bases at J, with 13 bases in the middle. This CDR3 region has 15 residues. CDR1 and CDR2 from the germline V gene are MNHEY and SVGAGI.

This clone turned up a few times. CDR3 DNA: TGTGCCAGCAGCTTACGCGGCTACGAGCAGTACTTC. It specifies CASSLRGYEQYF. The V and J genes are TRBV11-3 and TRBJ2-7; no clear D. V dropped 2 bases and J dropped 3 bases, with 5 bases sitting between them. CDR1 and CDR2 (germline): SGHNT, YENEEA. The length of the CDR3 is 12 residues.

The chain recombines TRBV19 with TRBJ1-1; D remains unclear. The CDR3 length is 13 residues. CDR1 LNHDA and CDR2 SQIVND come from the germline V gene (reference sequence). With 8 bases removed from V and 11 bases from J, the gap between germline ends came to 21 bases. The CDR3 DNA sequence: TGTGCCAGTCGAGGGCGAGGTGTTCTAGGGGCTTTCTTT. It specifies CASRGRGVLGAFF.

The chain is built from TRBV9 and TRBJ2-1; 14 nucleotides align to TRBD2. In germline, CDR1 is SGDLS, CDR2 YYNGEE. V lost 0 bases and J lost 1; bases outside the gene matches: 3. The CDR3 is 18 amino acids. The CDR3 sequence: CASSVGLAGGSSYNEQFF. DNA for the CDR3: TGTGCCAGCAGCGTAGGACTAGCGGGGGGGTCGTCCTACAATGAGCAGTTCTTC.

The J gene is TRBJ2-3, the V gene TRBV4-3; maybe TRBD1 (5 bases). Trimming took 0 bases from V and 2 from J, leaving 15 bases between them. This CDR3 region has 17 residues. Germline-derived CDR1 and CDR2 are LGHNA and YSLEER. In DNA form, the CDR3 reads TGCGCCAGCAGCCAAGATCGGACACATCCTAACACAGATACGCAGTATTTT. It encodes CASSQDRTHPNTDTQYF.

V gene TRBV4-2 combines with J gene TRBJ1-3; D call uncertain. Trimming removed 3 bases from V and 0 bases from J, with 15 bases in between. This CDR3 contains 17 residues. Germline lookup yields CDR1 LGHNA and CDR2 YNFKEQ. The CDR3 DNA sequence: TGTGCCAGCAGCCATGACCCCACGAGGGCCTCTGGAAACACCATATATTTT. It encodes CASSHDPTRASGNTIYF.

The CDR3 spells CASSQDRTVYGYTF. In DNA, the CDR3 is TGTGCCAGCAGCCAAGATCGGACAGTTTATGGCTACACCTTC. The chain carries TRBV14 and TRBJ1-2, with D possibly being TRBD1 (6 bases). The CDR3 sequence is 14 residues long. Germline CDR1 SGHDN, CDR2 FVKESK. The V end lost 0 bases, the J end lost 5 bases, and 10 bases lay between the germline ends. The entire variable domain, with the rest obtained from reference TRBV14 and TRBJ1-2, is as follows: EAGVTQFPSHSVIEKGQTVTLRCDPISGHDNLYWYRRVMGKEIKFLLHFVKESKQDESGMPNNRFLAERTGGTYSTLKVQPAELEDSGVYFCASSQDRTVYGYTFGSGTRLTVV.